Detailed here is one T cell receptor beta chain. The antigen remains undetermined. This sample was included in a study of brain T cells in children with intractable seizures. Broader study findings: Pre-surgery blood may have been undersampled, hiding some clones.

Generated by immunoSEQ multiplex PCR, the TCRdb table keeps only in-frame clones and is missing some. The repertoire consists of around 80,000 clones, with around nine tenths occurring once and the leading ten covering roughly 24%. This CDR3 is 19 amino acids long. The sequenced cases were selected for having the highest brain T cell transcript signatures. This TCR came from a girl aged 2 to 10 with Rasmussen encephalitis and intractable seizures. The starting material was peripheral blood, obtained at surgery. The chain recombines TRBV12-2 with TRBJ1-5. TRBV12-2 is shown as a pseudogene. CDR3 amino acids: CASRLLVRGVRGAGQPQHF. CDR3 DNA sequence: TGTGCAAGTCGCTTATTGGTTAGAGGAGTTAGGGGGGCTGGACAGCCCCAGCATTTT.